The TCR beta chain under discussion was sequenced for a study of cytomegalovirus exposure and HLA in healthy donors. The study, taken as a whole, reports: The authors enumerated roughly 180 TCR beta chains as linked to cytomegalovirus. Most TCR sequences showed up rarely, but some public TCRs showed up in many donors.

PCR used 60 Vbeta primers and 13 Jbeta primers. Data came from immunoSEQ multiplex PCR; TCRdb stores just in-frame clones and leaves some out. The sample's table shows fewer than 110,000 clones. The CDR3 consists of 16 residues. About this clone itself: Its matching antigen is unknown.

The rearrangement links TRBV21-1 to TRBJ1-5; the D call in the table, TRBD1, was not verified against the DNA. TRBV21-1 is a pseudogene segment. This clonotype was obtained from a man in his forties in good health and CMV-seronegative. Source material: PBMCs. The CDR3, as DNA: TGTGCCAGCATCGAAAGCAGTAAGGGGAGCAATCAGCCCCAGCATTTT. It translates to CASIESSKGSNQPQHF.